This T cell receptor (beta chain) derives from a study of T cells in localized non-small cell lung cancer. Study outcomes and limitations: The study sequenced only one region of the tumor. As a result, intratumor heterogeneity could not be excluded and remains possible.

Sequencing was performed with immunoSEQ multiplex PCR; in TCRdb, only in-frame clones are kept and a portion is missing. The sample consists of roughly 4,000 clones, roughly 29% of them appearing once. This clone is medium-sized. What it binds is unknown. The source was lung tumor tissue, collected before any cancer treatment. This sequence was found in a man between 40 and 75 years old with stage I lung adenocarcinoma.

The CDR3 protein is CASSLEGNMNTEAFF. The CDR3 DNA sequence: TGTGCCAGCAGCTTAGAGGGGAACATGAACACTGAAGCTTTCTTT. The chain employs TRBV11-3 and TRBJ1-1; D is undetermined. The V end was cut by 0 bases, the J end by 0 bases, with 8 bases between. The germline gives CDR1 SGHNT, CDR2 YENEEA. The CDR3 runs to 15 residues. The full variable domain, rest sourced from reference TRBV11-3 and TRBJ1-1, is EAGVVQSPRYKIIEKKQPVAFWCNPISGHNTLYWYLQNLGQGPELLIRYENEEAVDDSQLPKDRFSAERLKGVDSTLKIQPAELGDSAVYLCASSLEGNMNTEAFFGQGTRLTVV.